Listed here are 24 T cell receptor beta chains from one sample, sequenced in a study of early T cells in non-severe SARS-CoV-2 infection. TCRdb redid the calling of the 5' RACE reads with MiXCR, one entry per CDR3 protein. This sample yields about 77,000 distinct CDR3 sequences, of which 12% are seen a single time; 15% to 17% belongs to the top ten. This material consisted of whole blood, taken at baseline. The source of these receptors is an adult who was a healthcare worker with PCR-confirmed SARS-CoV-2 infection or an uninfected control (not recorded which). The donor label of this sample is uncertain.

This clonotype was recorded a few times. The chain has TRBV2 and TRBJ2-5, with D possibly being TRBD1 (5 bases). This CDR3 comprises 17 residues. The V end was cut by 7 bases, the J end by 5 bases, with 26 bases between. From germline, CDR1 is SNHLY and CDR2 FYNNEI. The CDR3 region is CASTTRETGLGVETQYF. CDR3 in DNA: TGTGCCAGCACCACCAGAGAAACAGGCCTTGGAGTGGAGACCCAGTACTTC.

The CDR3 here is CASSPAGTSGGRQFF. In DNA form, the CDR3 reads TGTGCCAGCAGCCCCGCCGGGACTAGCGGGGGTAGGCAGTTCTTC. This rearrangement joins TRBV9 to TRBJ2-1; 14 bases align to TRBD2. With 4 bases clipped from V and 12 bases from J, the junction kept 9 bases outside the gene matches. The CDR3 covers 15 residues. Per the germline V gene, CDR1 is SGDLS and CDR2 is YYNGEE.

Ten or more counts support this clonotype. This CDR3 reads CASSENGGRNEKLFF. The CDR3 region has the DNA TGTGCCAGCAGTGAAAATGGGGGAAGAAATGAAAAACTGTTTTTT. V gene TRBV6-1 combines with J gene TRBJ1-4; maybe TRBD1 (5 bases). This CDR3 is built from 15 residues. Trimming left V 2 bases short and J 5 bases short, with 12 bases between. Germline assignment: CDR1 MNHNS and CDR2 SASEGT.

This clonotype was picked up a small number of times. This chain uses TRBV18 with TRBJ1-2, with 8 nucleotides matching TRBD1. The CDR3 is made up of 15 amino acids. V lost 3 bases, J lost 3 bases, and 6 bases stayed unmatched. Per the germline V gene, CDR1 is KGHSH and CDR2 is LQKENI. The CDR3 DNA follows: TGTGCCAGCTCACCTTTGACGACAGGGGACTATGGCTACACCTTC. Translation: CASSPLTTGDYGYTF.

This clonotype was seen many times. The V call is TRBV5-5, the J call TRBJ1-3; D gene unclear. In germline, CDR1 is SGHKS, CDR2 YYEKEE (reference sequence). This CDR3 has 14 residues. Between the trimmed V and J ends, which lost 2 bases and 1 base, there was a span of 7 bases. The CDR3: CASSFSGSGNTIYF. The CDR3 nucleotides read TGTGCCAGCAGCTTTTCAGGATCTGGAAACACCATATATTTT.

CDR3 coding DNA: TGTGCCAGCAGCTTAGGGTGGGGCCAAGAGACCCAGTACTTC. It specifies CASSLGWGQETQYF. The chain employs TRBV7-6 and TRBJ2-5; no definite D call. The CDR3 covers 14 residues. Germline V gene lookup returns CDR1 SGHVS and CDR2 FNYEAQ. Trimming took 1 base from V and 1 from J, leaving 7 bases between them.

The V gene is TRBV6-6, the J gene TRBJ2-7, with D hard to call. The V gene's germline CDR1 is MNHNY and CDR2 SVGAGI (reference sequence). V lost 6 bases and J lost 0, with 9 bases in between. CDR3 length: 13 amino acids. The CDR3 DNA reads as TGTGCCAGCAGCCTACCATACTCCTACGAGCAGTACTTC. Translation gives CASSLPYSYEQYF.

The gene calls are TRBV11-2 and TRBJ2-7; D remains ambiguous. Trimming stripped 4 bases from V and 5 bases from J, with 9 bases between. The CDR3 runs to 12 residues. In germline, CDR1 is SGHAT, CDR2 FQNNGV. The CDR3 sequence: CASSSDLNEQYF. CDR3 coding DNA: TGTGCCAGCAGCTCCGACCTGAACGAGCAGTACTTC.

J is TRBJ2-3 and V is TRBV6-2 or TRBV6-3, with 7 bases fitting TRBD1. Germline-derived CDR1 and CDR2 are MNHEY and SVGEGT. This CDR3 region has 14 residues. The V gene end was trimmed by 6 bases and the J gene end by 10 bases; junction bases not matched to a gene: 13. In DNA form, the CDR3 reads TGTGCCAGCAGACAGGACAGGAATCCGGTGGCGCAGTATTTT. The encoded protein is CASRQDRNPVAQYF.

This clonotype was observed many times. This rearrangement joins TRBV7-9 to TRBJ2-7, with D possibly matching TRBD1 (6 bases). Trimming stripped 4 bases from V and 0 bases from J, with 19 bases between. The CDR3 consists of 17 residues. Germline V gives CDR1 SEHNR, CDR2 FQNEAQ (reference sequence). The CDR3 sequence is CASSSNTGTPLSYEQYF. CDR3 nucleotide sequence: TGTGCCAGCAGCTCGAATACCGGGACACCGCTCTCCTACGAGCAGTACTTC.

This clonotype was detected many times. This chain uses TRBV4-1 with TRBJ2-3; TRBD1 matches at 8 bases. V was pared by 1 base and J by 5 bases, with 14 bases of the junction left unmatched. The germline gives CDR1 MGHRA, CDR2 YSYEKL. The CDR3 loop spans 18 amino acids. The CDR3 is CASSQAGRRAGGLDTQYF. As DNA, the CDR3 is TGCGCCAGCAGCCAAGCGGGGCGAAGGGCAGGGGGCTTAGATACGCAGTATTTT.

This clonotype was recorded many times. The chain carries TRBV5-6 and TRBJ1-6; 8 nucleotides match TRBD1. This CDR3 has 18 residues. Germline V gives CDR1 SGHDT, CDR2 YYEEEE. Unmatched junction bases numbered 8, after V lost 3 bases and J lost 0 bases. CDR3 protein: CASSSLTGATSYNSPLHF. The CDR3, as DNA: TGTGCCAGCAGCTCGTTGACAGGGGCGACCTCCTATAATTCACCCCTCCACTTT.

J is TRBJ2-2 and V is TRBV5-1; D is undetermined. V was shortened by 0 bases and J by 7 bases, with 7 bases between the two germline ends. The germline V gene has CDR1 SGHRS and CDR2 YFSETQ. This CDR3 has 13 amino acids. CDR3 residues: CASSLVIGGELFF. CDR3 DNA: TGCGCCAGCAGCTTGGTGATCGGCGGGGAGCTGTTTTTT. Together with reference TRBV5-1 and TRBJ2-2, the CDR3 gives the full variable domain: KAGVTQTPRYLIKTRGQQVTLSCSPISGHRSVSWYQQTPGQGLQFLFEYFSETQRNKGNFPGRFSGRQFSNSRSEMNVSTLELGDSALYLCASSLVIGGELFFGEGSRLTVL.

This chain connects TRBV29-1 to TRBJ2-1, with D perhaps TRBD1 (5 bases). Trimming left V 2 bases short and J 11 bases short, with 13 bases between. This CDR3 contains 12 residues. Germline V lookup: CDR1 SQVTM, CDR2 ANQGSEA. DNA for the CDR3: TGCAGCGTTGAAATGCAGGGCCAGAAGCAGTTCTTC. This sequence encodes CSVEMQGQKQFF.

This clonotype was detected ten times or more. This rearrangement joins TRBV19 to TRBJ2-7; D unresolved. Per the germline V gene, CDR1 is LNHDA and CDR2 is SQIVND (reference sequence). This CDR3 is built from 12 residues. V was pared by 5 bases and J by 9 bases, with 14 bases between. CDR3 sequence: CASSGQTPGQYF. As DNA, the CDR3 is TGTGCCAGTAGTGGTCAGACCCCCGGGCAGTACTTC. Supplemented by reference TRBV19 and TRBJ2-7, the full variable domain reads DGGITQSPKYLFRKEGQNVTLSCEQNLNHDAMYWYRQDPGQGLRLIYYSQIVNDFQKGDIAEGYSVSREKKESFPLTVTSAQKNPTAFYLCASSGQTPGQYFGPGTRLTVT.

This clonotype was seen only a few times. The chain carries TRBV11-3 and TRBJ2-1, with 13 bases matching TRBD2. V lost 5 bases to trimming and J lost 1 base; unmatched junction nucleotides: 5. Germline CDR1 and CDR2: SGHNT and YENEEA. This CDR3 has 17 amino acids. This CDR3 reads CASSPQLAGGSYNEQFF. As DNA, the CDR3 is TGTGCCAGCAGCCCCCAACTAGCGGGAGGGTCCTACAATGAGCAGTTCTTC.

This clonotype appeared a few times. Its ends do not fully match the called genes, so a read error is possible. The V gene is TRBV11-2, the J gene TRBJ1-2, with D possibly TRBD1 on 5 matching bases. Per germline, CDR1 SGHAT and CDR2 FQNNGV. The CDR3 covers 12 residues. The CDR3, as DNA: TGTGCCAGCAGCTTAGATCACCAGGGACTTTCGTTC. Translated: CASSLDHQGLSF.

This clonotype appeared many times. This sequence joins TRBV12-5 and TRBJ2-3; D is possibly TRBD2 (6 bases). The germline CDR1 and CDR2 sequences are LGHNT and FRNRAP. The CDR3 is made up of 11 amino acids. This CDR3 is CASGSTDTQYF. The CDR3 coding sequence is TGTGCCAGCGGGTCCACAGATACGCAGTATTTT.

This clonotype was counted a few times. The chain recombines TRBV19 with TRBJ2-3, with unresolved D. This CDR3 comprises 13 residues. Germline V gene data show CDR1 as LNHDA and CDR2 as SQIVND (reference sequence). V was clipped by 4 bases and J by 5 bases, with 10 bases between them. The CDR3 sequence: CASSTRTGDTQYF. DNA for the CDR3: TGTGCCAGTAGTACCCGGACGGGAGATACGCAGTATTTT.

This clonotype occurred a few times. This chain connects TRBV5-1 to TRBJ2-1, with D unclear. Trimming left V 3 bases short and J 9 bases short, with 16 bases between. Germline lookup yields CDR1 SGHRS and CDR2 YFSETQ. The CDR3 length is 14 residues. CDR3 DNA sequence: TGCGCCAGCAGCTGGGCCCCCCCTGTCATTGAGCAGTTCTTC. As protein: CASSWAPPVIEQFF.

The chain links TRBV18 to TRBJ2-7, with TRBD2 matching 7 bases. Germline values: CDR1 KGHSH, CDR2 LQKENI. J was trimmed by 3 bases and V by 6 bases; bases with no gene match: 14. This CDR3 has 16 amino acids. The CDR3 spells CASSSRGGGLGYEQYF. CDR3 coding DNA: TGTGCCAGCTCCTCTCGCGGGGGAGGTCTGGGCTACGAGCAGTACTTC.

CDR3 loop: CASTPRPRDTQYF. The CDR3 DNA reads as TGTGCCAGCACCCCGAGACCGCGAGATACGCAGTATTTT. This sequence joins TRBV12-3 or TRBV12-4 and TRBJ2-3; no reliable D call. The CDR3 length is 13 residues. V dropped 7 bases and J dropped 5 bases, with 13 bases sitting between them.

Ten or more counts support this clonotype. The chain has TRBV12-2 and TRBJ2-4; TRBD1, the D gene given by the table, was not confirmed from the DNA. TRBV12-2 is marked as a pseudogene. CDR3 length: 20 amino acids. The CDR3: CASRLSFGGTLMLAKNIQYF. The CDR3 region has the DNA TGTGCAAGTCGCTTAAGTTTCGGGGGCACGCTGATGCTAGCCAAAAACATTCAGTACTTC.

This clonotype occurred a few times. CDR3 DNA: TGCGCCAGCAGCACACGAGGGGGTGGAAGGGACAAAAACATTCAGTACTTC. Translated: CASSTRGGGRDKNIQYF. J is TRBJ2-4 and V is TRBV5-1, with TRBD1 as a possible D gene (6 bases). Germline V CDR1 and CDR2: SGHRS, YFSETQ. V dropped 4 bases and J dropped 3 bases, with 20 bases sitting between them. The CDR3 length is 17 residues.